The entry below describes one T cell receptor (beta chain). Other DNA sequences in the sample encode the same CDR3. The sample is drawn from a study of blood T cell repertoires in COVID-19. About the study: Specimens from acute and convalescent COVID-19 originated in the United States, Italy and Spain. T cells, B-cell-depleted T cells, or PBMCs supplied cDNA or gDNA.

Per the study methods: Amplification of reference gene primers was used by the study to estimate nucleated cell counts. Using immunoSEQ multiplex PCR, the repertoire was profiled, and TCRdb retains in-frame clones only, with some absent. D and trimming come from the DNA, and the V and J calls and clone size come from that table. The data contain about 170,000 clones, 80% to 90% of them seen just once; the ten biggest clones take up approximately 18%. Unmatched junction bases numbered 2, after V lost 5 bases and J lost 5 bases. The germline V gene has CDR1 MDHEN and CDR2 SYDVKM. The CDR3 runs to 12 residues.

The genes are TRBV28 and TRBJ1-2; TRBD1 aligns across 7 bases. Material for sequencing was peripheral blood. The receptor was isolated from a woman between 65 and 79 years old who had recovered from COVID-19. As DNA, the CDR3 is TGTGCCAGCAGTCTGACAGGGTATGGCTACACCTTC. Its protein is CASSLTGYGYTF.